These T cell receptor beta chains were read from a single sample in a study of cytomegalovirus exposure and HLA in healthy donors. The assay was immunoSEQ multiplex PCR, and TCRdb's table has in-frame clones only and misses some. The sample lists some 140,000 clones, 80% occurring once. The specimen sequenced was PBMCs. These receptors all come from a man aged 25-40 years in good health. Each CDR3 is given with its conserved first and last residue. A D gene is named only where the DNA matches it firmly. The size of a clone is reported for some rows only, either as once, few or many, or as a class for expanded clones.

cdr3_aa: CASSVPGQLANTGELFF
cdr3_nt: TGTGCCAGCAGCGTTCCCGGACAGCTCGCGAACACCGGGGAGCTGTTTTTT
clone_size: NA
j_call: TRBJ2-2
v_call: TRBV9
d_call: NA

cdr3_aa: CSSSRQSYEQYF
cdr3_nt: TGTTCCAGCAGCCGACAGTCCTACGAGCAGTACTTC
clone_size: NA
j_call: TRBJ2-7
v_call: TRBV7-9
d_call: NA

cdr3_aa: CASSLRDRGFEKLFF
cdr3_nt: TGTGCCAGCAGTTTACGGGACAGGGGTTTTGAAAAACTGTTTTTT
clone_size: NA
j_call: TRBJ1-4
v_call: TRBV28
d_call: TRBD1

cdr3_aa: CASSQGQGGETQYF
cdr3_nt: TGTGCTAGCAGCCAGGGACAGGGAGGAGAGACCCAGTACTTC
clone_size: NA
j_call: TRBJ2-5
v_call: TRBV7-7
d_call: TRBD1

cdr3_aa: CASSLEGGRLDEQFF
cdr3_nt: TGTGCCAGCAGCTTAGAGGGCGGGAGATTGGATGAGCAGTTCTTC
clone_size: NA
j_call: TRBJ2-1
v_call: TRBV7-6
d_call: TRBD2

cdr3_aa: CASSLGRGGPRGYNEQFF
cdr3_nt: TGTGCCAGCAGCTTAGGTCGCGGAGGCCCGCGAGGGTACAATGAGCAGTTCTTC
clone_size: NA
j_call: TRBJ2-1
v_call: TRBV13
d_call: NA

cdr3_aa: CTSSGPGTVYGYTF
cdr3_nt: TGTACCAGCAGCGGGCCCGGGACAGTCTATGGCTACACCTTC
clone_size: NA
j_call: TRBJ1-2
v_call: TRBV7-9
d_call: TRBD1

cdr3_aa: CASSAQGQITDTQYF
cdr3_nt: TGTGCCAGCAGCGCCCAGGGACAAATTACAGATACGCAGTATTTT
clone_size: NA
j_call: TRBJ2-3
v_call: TRBV7-2
d_call: NA

cdr3_aa: CASSPAENTEAFF
cdr3_nt: TGTGCCAGCTCGCCAGCGGAGAACACTGAAGCTTTCTTT
clone_size: few
j_call: TRBJ1-1
v_call: TRBV18
d_call: NA

cdr3_aa: CASSTGGGFYEQYF
cdr3_nt: TGCGCCAGCAGCACCGGTGGGGGCTTCTACGAGCAGTACTTC
clone_size: NA
j_call: TRBJ2-7
v_call: TRBV5-1
d_call: NA

cdr3_aa: CASSISAGGGNQPQHF
cdr3_nt: TGTGCCAGTAGTATATCCGCGGGGGGAGGCAATCAGCCCCAGCATTTT
clone_size: NA
j_call: TRBJ1-5
v_call: TRBV19
d_call: NA

cdr3_aa: CATSNPSEAGSAQYF
cdr3_nt: TGTGCCACCAGCAACCCTAGCGAGGCCGGGTCGGCCCAGTACTTC
clone_size: NA
j_call: TRBJ2-5
v_call: TRBV15
d_call: NA